This TCR beta chain originates from a study of blood T cell repertoires in COVID-19. The overall study: COVID-19 samples, acute and convalescent, were from the United States, Italy and Spain. PBMCs, B-cell-depleted T cells, or T cells were the source of the cDNA or gDNA that made up the material.

The V gene lost 6 bases and the J gene lost 0 bases, with 11 bases spanning the gap. The germline V gene has CDR1 SGHTA and CDR2 FQGNSA. This CDR3 comprises 14 residues. Study processing details: Amplification of reference gene primers provided the estimated nucleated cell counts. Produced via immunoSEQ multiplex PCR; TCRdb's table is partial and in-frame only. That table supplies the V and J calls and clone size; D and trimming were determined from the DNA. The sample has about 88,000 clones, 85% to 95% seen once. This receptor was obtained from a man aged 55 to 69 with acute or convalescent COVID-19. The J gene is TRBJ1-2, the V gene TRBV7-2; D perhaps matches TRBD1 (5 bases). The material sequenced was peripheral blood. The CDR3 sequence is CASSPAGANYGYTF. CDR3 coding DNA: TGTGCCAGCAGTCCGGCGGGGGCTAACTATGGCTACACCTTC.